This section outlines one T cell receptor beta chain sequence together with its context. Original handling: Reference gene primers were amplified, and this amplification served to estimate nucleated cell counts. The protocol was immunoSEQ multiplex PCR, while the TCRdb copy is restricted to in-frame clones and leaves out a portion. V, J and clone size are taken as reported in that table, and D and trimming were inferred from the DNA itself. The data contain about 210,000 clones, roughly 86% of them seen just once; the ten biggest clones take up 6.5% to 9%. Per germline, CDR1 SGDLS and CDR2 YYNGEE. Trimming took off 1 base at V and 0 bases at J, with 9 bases between the two ends. This CDR3 has 15 amino acids. These data come from a study of blood T cell repertoires in COVID-19. On the study more broadly: Acute-phase and convalescent COVID-19 samples originated in the United States, Italy and Spain. Nucleic acid was either cDNA or gDNA, and it came from T cells, B-cell-depleted T cells, or PBMCs.

The rearrangement joins TRBV9 to TRBJ2-3; D remains ambiguous. The TCR was taken from a woman aged 45-60 years with active or convalescent COVID-19. Sequenced input: peripheral blood. CDR3 DNA sequence: TGTGCCAGCAGCGTATCAGGAAAGAGCACAGATACGCAGTATTTT. Residues: CASSVSGKSTDTQYF.